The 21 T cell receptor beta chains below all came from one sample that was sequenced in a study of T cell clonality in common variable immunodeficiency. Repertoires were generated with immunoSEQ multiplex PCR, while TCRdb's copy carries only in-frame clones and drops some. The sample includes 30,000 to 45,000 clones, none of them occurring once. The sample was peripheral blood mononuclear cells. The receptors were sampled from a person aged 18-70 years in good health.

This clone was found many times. The sequenced part of the CDR3 DNA is TGTGCCAGCAGTCAAACTTTTCGACAGGGATCATACGAG. As protein: CASSQTFRQGSYE. The whole CDR3 protein reads CASSQTFRQGSYEQYF. The chain recombines TRBV2 with TRBJ2-7; 7 nucleotides agree with TRBD1. The sequence runs out 3 residues before the end of the CDR3; the remainder is reconstructed from the germline J gene. Germline V gene data show CDR1 as SNHLY and CDR2 as FYNNEI. The CDR3 has 16 amino acids. V shed 5 bases, J shed 4 bases, and the junction held 14 bases outside the gene matches.

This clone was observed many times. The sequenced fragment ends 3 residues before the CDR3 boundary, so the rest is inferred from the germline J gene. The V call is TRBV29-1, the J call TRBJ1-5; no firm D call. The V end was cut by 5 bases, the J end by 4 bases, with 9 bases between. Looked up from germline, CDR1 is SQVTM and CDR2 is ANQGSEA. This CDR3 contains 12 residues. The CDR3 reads CSVSAGNQPQHF. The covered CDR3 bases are TGCAGCGTTTCTGCGGGAAATCAGCCC. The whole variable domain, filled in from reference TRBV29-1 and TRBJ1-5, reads SAVISQKPSRDICQRGTSLTIQCQVDSQVTMMFWYRQQPGQSLTLIATANQGSEATYESGFVIDKFPISRPNLTFSTLTVSNMSPEDSSIYLCSVSAGNQPQHFGDGTRLSIL.

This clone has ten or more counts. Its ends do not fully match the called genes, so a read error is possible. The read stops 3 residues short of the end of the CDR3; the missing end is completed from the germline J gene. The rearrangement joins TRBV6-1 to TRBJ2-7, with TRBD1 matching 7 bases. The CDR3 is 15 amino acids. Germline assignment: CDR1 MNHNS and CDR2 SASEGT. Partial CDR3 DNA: TGTGTCAGCAGTGAGCCGGGACAGATCCCTTACGAG. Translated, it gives CVSSEPGQIPYE. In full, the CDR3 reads CVSSEPGQIPYEQYF.

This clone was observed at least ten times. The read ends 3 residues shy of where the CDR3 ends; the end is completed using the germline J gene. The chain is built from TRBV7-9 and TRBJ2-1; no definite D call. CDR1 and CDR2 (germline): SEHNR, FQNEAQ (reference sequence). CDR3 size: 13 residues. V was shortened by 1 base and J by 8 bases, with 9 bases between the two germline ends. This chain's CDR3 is CASSLVTSDEQFF. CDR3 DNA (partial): TGTGCCAGCAGCTTAGTGACATCCGATGAG.

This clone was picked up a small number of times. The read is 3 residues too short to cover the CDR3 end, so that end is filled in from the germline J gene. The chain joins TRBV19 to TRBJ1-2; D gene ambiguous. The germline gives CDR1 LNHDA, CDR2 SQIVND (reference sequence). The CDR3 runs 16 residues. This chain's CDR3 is CASSIDWTSGINDYTF. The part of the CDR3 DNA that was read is TGTGCCAGTAGTATAGATTGGACTAGCGGAATCAATGAC.

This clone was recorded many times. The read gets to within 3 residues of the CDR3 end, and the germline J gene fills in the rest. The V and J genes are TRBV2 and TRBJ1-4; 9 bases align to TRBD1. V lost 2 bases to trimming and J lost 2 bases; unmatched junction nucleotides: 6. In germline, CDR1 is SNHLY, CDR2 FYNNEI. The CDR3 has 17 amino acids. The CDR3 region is CASSERQGGRTNEKLFF. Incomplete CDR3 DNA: TGTGCCAGCAGTGAACGACAGGGGGGTAGGACTAATGAAAAA.

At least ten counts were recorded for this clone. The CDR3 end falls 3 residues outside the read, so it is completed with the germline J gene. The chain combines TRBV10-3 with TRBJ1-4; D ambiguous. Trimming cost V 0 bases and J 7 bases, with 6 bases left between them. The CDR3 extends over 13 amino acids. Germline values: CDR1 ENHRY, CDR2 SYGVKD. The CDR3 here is CAISESSVEKLFF. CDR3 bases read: TGTGCCATCAGTGAGTCTTCGGTTGAAAAA.

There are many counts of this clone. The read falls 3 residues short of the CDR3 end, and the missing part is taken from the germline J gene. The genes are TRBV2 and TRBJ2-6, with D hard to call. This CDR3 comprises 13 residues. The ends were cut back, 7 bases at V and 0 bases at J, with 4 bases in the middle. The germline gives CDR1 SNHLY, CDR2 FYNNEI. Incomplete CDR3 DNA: TGTGCCAGCACGTACTCTGGGGCCAACGTC. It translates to CASTYSGANV. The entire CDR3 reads CASTYSGANVLTF.

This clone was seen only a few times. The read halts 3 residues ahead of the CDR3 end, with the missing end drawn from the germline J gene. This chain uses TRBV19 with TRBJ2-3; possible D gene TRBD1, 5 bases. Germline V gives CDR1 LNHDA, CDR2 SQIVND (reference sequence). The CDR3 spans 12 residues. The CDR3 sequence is CASGHVLQPQYF. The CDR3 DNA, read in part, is TGTGCCAGCGGACACGTGCTTCAGCCG. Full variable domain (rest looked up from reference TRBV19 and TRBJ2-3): DGGITQSPKYLFRKEGQNVTLSCEQNLNHDAMYWYRQDPGQGLRLIYYSQIVNDFQKGDIAEGYSVSREKKESFPLTVTSAQKNPTAFYLCASGHVLQPQYFGPGTRLTVL.

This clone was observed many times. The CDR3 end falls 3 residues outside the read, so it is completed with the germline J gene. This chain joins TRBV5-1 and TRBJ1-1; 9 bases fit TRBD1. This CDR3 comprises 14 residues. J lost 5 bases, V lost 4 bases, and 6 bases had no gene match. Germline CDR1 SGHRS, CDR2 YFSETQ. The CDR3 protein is CASSPDRGDTEAFF. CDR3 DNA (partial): TGCGCCAGCAGCCCGGACAGGGGAGATACTGAA.

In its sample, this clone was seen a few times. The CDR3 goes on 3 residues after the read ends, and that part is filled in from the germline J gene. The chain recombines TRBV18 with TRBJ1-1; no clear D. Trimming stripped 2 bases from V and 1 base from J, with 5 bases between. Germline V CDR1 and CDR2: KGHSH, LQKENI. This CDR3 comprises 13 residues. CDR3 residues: CASSPEQNTEAFF. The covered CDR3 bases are TGTGCCAGCTCACCAGAGCAGAACACTGAA.

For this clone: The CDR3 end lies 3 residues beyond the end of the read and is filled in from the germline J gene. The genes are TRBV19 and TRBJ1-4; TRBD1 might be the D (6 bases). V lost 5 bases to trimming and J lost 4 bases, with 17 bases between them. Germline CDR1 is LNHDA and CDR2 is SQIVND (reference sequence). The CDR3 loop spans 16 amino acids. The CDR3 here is CASSLGASRINEKLFF. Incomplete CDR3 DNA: TGTGCCAGTAGTCTGGGGGCGTCGAGGATTAATGAAAAA.

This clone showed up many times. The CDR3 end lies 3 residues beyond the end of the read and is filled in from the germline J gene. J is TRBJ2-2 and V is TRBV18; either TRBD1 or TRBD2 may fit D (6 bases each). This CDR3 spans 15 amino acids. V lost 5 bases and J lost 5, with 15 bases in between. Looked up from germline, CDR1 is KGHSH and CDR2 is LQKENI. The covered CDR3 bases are TGTGCCAGCTCAACGTCGGAGGGGGATACCGGGGAG. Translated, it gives CASSTSEGDTGE. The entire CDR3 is CASSTSEGDTGELFF.

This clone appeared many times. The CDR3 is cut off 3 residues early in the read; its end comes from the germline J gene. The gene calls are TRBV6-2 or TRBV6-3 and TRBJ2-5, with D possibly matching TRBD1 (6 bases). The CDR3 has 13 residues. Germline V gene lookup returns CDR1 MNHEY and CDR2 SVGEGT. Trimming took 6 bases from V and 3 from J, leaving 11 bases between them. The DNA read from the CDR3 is TGTGCCAGCAGCCCTCGGACAGAAGAGACC. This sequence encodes CASSPRTEET. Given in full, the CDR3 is CASSPRTEETQYF.

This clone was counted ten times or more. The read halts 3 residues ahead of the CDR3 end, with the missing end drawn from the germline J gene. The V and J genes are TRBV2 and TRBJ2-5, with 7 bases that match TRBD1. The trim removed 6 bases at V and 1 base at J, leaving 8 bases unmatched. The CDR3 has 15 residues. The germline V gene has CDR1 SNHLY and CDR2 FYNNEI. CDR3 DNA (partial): TGTGCCAGCAGCGCCGGTGGGACAGCCCAAGAGACC. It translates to CASSAGGTAQET. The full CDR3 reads CASSAGGTAQETQYF.

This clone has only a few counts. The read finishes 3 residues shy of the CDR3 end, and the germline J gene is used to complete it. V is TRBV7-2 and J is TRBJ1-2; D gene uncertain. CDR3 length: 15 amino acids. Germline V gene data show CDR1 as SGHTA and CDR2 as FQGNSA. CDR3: CASSLRAGGSYDYTF. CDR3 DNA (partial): TGTGCCAGCAGCTTAAGGGCGGGAGGGAGCTACGAC.

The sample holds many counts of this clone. The CDR3 protein is CASSIDLSGGYEQYF. CDR3 DNA (partial): TGTGCCAGTAGTATAGATCTATCCGGCGGCTACGAG. This chain joins TRBV19 and TRBJ2-7, with D unresolved. The read ends 3 residues early relative to the CDR3; the germline J gene fills the gap. Germline CDR1 is LNHDA and CDR2 is SQIVND (reference sequence). V was cut by 0 bases and J by 3 bases, with 12 bases left in between. There are 15 residues in the CDR3.

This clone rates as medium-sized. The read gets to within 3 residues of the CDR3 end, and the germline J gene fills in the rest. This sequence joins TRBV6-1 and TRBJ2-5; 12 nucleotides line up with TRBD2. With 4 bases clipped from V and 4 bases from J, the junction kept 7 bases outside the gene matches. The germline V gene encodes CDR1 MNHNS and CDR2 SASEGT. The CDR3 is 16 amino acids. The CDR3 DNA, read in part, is TGTGCCAGCAGTGTGACTAGCGGGAGTTCACTAGAGACC. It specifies CASSVTSGSSLET. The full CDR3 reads CASSVTSGSSLETQYF.

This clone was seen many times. The CDR3 is CASSLAGVWNEQFF. The sequenced part of the CDR3 DNA is TGTGCCAGCAGCTTAGCGGGAGTGTGGAATGAG. V usage is TRBV5-6 and J usage is TRBJ2-1; 8 nucleotides align to TRBD2. The read ends 3 residues early relative to the CDR3; the germline J gene fills the gap. The CDR3 sequence is 14 residues long. CDR1 and CDR2 from the germline V gene are SGHDT and YYEEEE. The junction had 5 bases not matched to a gene; V was cut back by 2 bases and J by 7 bases.

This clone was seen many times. The CDR3 is CAWSTGGLTYEQYF. The DNA read from the CDR3 is TGTGCCTGGAGCACAGGGGGCCTCACCTACGAG. This chain uses TRBV30 with TRBJ2-7, with 9 positions matching TRBD1. The read terminates 3 residues before the CDR3 end, so the remaining end is supplied by the germline J gene. CDR1 and CDR2 (germline): GTSNPN, SVGIG (reference sequence). The J segment lost 2 bases and the V segment lost 3 bases, leaving 5 bases of the junction unmatched. This CDR3 spans 14 amino acids.

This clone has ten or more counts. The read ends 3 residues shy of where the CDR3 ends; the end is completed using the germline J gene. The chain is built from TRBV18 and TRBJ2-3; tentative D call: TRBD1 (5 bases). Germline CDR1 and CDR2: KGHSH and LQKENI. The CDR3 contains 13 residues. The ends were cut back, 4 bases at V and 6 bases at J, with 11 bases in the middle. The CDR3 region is CASSRPPGDTQYF. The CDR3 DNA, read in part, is TGTGCCAGCTCACGACCCCCAGGGGATACG. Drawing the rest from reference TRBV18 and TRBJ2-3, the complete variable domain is NAGVMQNPRHLVRRRGQEARLRCSPMKGHSHVYWYRQLPEEGLKFMVYLQKENIIDESGMPKERFSAEFPKEGPSILRIQQVVRGDSAAYFCASSRPPGDTQYFGPGTRLTVL.